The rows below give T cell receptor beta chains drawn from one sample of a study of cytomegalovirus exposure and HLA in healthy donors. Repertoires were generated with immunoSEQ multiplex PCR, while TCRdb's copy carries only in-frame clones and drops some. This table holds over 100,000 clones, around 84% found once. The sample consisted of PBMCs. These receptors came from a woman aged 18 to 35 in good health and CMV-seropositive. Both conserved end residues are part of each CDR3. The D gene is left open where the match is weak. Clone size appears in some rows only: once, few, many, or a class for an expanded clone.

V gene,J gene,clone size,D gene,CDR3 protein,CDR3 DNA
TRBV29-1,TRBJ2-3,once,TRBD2,CSVLSLAGLTSTDTQYF,TGCAGCGTTTTGTCCCTAGCGGGGCTGACTAGCACAGATACGCAGTATTTT
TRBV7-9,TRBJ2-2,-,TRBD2,CASSLLRTGLAVNTGELFF,TGTGCCAGCAGCTTATTGCGGACAGGACTAGCGGTAAACACCGGGGAGCTGTTTTTT
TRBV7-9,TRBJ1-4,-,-,CASSLAGNEKLFF,TGTGCCAGCAGCTTGGCGGGGAATGAAAAACTGTTTTTT
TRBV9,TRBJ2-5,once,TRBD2,CASSVATGLAGQETQYF,TGTGCCAGCAGCGTAGCTACGGGACTAGCAGGACAAGAGACCCAGTACTTC
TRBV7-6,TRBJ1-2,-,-,CASSLGDYGYTF,TGTGCCAGCAGCTTAGGAGACTATGGCTACACCTTC
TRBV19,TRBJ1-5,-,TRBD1,CASSFSQGAEPQHF,TGTGCCAGTAGTTTTTCACAGGGGGCTGAGCCCCAGCATTTT
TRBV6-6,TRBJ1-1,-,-,CASRTTASNTEAFF,TGTGCCAGCAGAACGACAGCCTCGAACACTGAAGCTTTCTTT
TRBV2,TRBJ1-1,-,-,CASVRDMNTEAFF,TGTGCCAGCGTCAGGGATATGAACACTGAAGCTTTCTTT
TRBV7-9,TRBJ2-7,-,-,CASSFVSYEQYF,TGTGCCAGCAGCTTCGTCTCCTACGAGCAGTACTTC
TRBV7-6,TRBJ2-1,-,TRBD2,CASSLVWERGGVPEQFF,TGTGCCAGCAGCTTAGTATGGGAGCGGGGGGGTGTCCCTGAGCAGTTCTTC
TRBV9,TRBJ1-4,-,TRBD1,CASSVGGTGVEKLFF,TGTGCCAGCAGCGTAGGGGGGACAGGAGTTGAAAAACTGTTTTTT
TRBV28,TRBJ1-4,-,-,CASSRTGGINEKLLF,TGTGCCAGCAGCCGGACGGGGGGTATAAATGAAAAACTGCTTTTT
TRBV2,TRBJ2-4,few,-,CASTLAKNIQYF,TGTGCCAGCACTCTAGCCAAAAACATTCAGTACTTC
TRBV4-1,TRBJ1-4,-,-,CASTLRVAGDKLFF,TGCGCCAGCACTCTAAGAGTGGCAGGGGATAAACTGTTTTTT
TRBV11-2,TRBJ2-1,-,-,CASSHRFSSYNEQFF,TGTGCCAGCAGCCACAGATTCAGCTCCTACAATGAGCAGTTCTTC
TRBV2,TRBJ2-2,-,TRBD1,CASIHRGPNTGELFF,TGTGCCAGCATTCACAGGGGACCTAACACCGGGGAGCTGTTTTTT
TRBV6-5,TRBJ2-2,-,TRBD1,CAVGTGGSGELFF,TGTGCCGTAGGGACAGGGGGATCCGGGGAGCTGTTTTTT
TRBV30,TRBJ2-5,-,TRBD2,CAWSPSGGQETQYF,TGTGCCTGGAGTCCTAGCGGGGGACAAGAGACCCAGTACTTC
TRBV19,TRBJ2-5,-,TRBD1,CASTPRDRGQETQYF,TGTGCCAGTACCCCGCGGGACAGGGGGCAAGAGACCCAGTACTTC
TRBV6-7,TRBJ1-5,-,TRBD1,CASSYAKGQGNQPQHF,TGTGCCAGCAGTTACGCTAAGGGACAGGGCAATCAGCCCCAGCATTTT
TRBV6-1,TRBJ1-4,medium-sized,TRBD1,CASSETGRNEKLFF,TGTGCCAGCAGTGAGACAGGGCGGAATGAAAAACTGTTTTTT
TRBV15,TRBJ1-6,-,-,CATSVPLQGVGSYNSPLHF,TGTGCCACCAGCGTCCCTCTACAGGGTGTAGGGTCCTATAATTCACCCCTCCACTTT
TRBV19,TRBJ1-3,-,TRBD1,CASGPGQGNGNTIYF,TGTGCCAGTGGACCTGGACAGGGAAATGGAAACACCATATATTTT
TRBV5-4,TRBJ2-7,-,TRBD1,CASSWDRNYEQYF,TGTGCCAGCAGCTGGGACAGAAACTACGAGCAGTACTTC
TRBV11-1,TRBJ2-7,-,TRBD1,CASSSPGGTGLSSYEQYF,TGTGCCAGCAGCTCCCCAGGGGGCACGGGACTTAGCTCCTACGAGCAGTACTTC
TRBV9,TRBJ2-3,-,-,CASSVEQYTDTQYF,TGTGCCAGCAGCGTAGAACAGTACACAGATACGCAGTATTTT
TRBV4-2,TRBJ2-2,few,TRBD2,CASSQEFGLAGGLGTGELFF,TGTGCCAGCAGCCAAGAGTTCGGACTAGCGGGGGGGCTCGGCACCGGGGAGCTGTTTTTT
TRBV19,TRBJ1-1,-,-,CASSIDPRYRRSVNTEAFF,TGTGCCAGTAGTATAGATCCACGCTACAGGAGAAGCGTGAACACTGAAGCTTTCTTT
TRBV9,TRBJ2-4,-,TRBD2,CASSPQGLAGDGAKNIQYF,TGTGCCAGCAGCCCCCAGGGACTAGCGGGGGATGGGGCCAAAAACATTCAGTACTTC
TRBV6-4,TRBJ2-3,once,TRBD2,CASSDLRRRGVRLTRSDTQYF,TGTGCCAGCAGTGACCTACGTCGGCGGGGGGTCCGTCTGACGCGTTCAGATACGCAGTATTTT
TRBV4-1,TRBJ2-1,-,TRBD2,CASSQGLAGGLPHNEQFF,TGCGCCAGCAGCCAAGGGCTAGCGGGGGGACTTCCCCACAATGAGCAGTTCTTC
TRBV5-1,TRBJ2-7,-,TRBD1,CASSLRRGTGGDEQYF,TGCGCCAGCAGCTTGAGGAGAGGGACAGGGGGGGACGAGCAGTACTTC
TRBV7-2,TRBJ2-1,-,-,CASSFGRDEQFF,TGTGCCAGCAGCTTTGGGCGAGATGAGCAGTTCTTC
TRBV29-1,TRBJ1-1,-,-,CSAGGWNTEAFF,TGCAGCGCTGGGGGCTGGAACACTGAAGCTTTCTTT
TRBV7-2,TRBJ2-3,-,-,CASLPSTNTDTQYF,TGTGCCAGCCTCCCCTCGACTAACACAGATACGCAGTATTTT
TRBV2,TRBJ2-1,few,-,CASSEAGLYNEQFF,TGTGCCAGCAGTGAAGCGGGACTCTACAATGAGCAGTTCTTC
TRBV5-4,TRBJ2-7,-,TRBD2,CASKGREGEQYF,TGTGCCAGCAAAGGCAGGGAGGGCGAGCAGTACTTC
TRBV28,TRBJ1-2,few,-,CASSLGLAANYGYTF,TGTGCCAGCAGTTTAGGCCTCGCCGCTAACTATGGCTACACCTTC
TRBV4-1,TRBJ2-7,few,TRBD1,CASSLGPGQGHEQYF,TGCGCCAGCAGCCTAGGCCCAGGACAGGGTCACGAGCAGTACTTC
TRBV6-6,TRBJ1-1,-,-,CASRTGAMGNTEAFF,TGTGCCAGCAGGACTGGGGCAATGGGGAACACTGAAGCTTTCTTT
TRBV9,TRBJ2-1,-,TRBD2,CASSVAGGLYNEQFF,TGTGCCAGCAGCGTTGCGGGGGGGTTGTACAATGAGCAGTTCTTC
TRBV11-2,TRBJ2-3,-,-,CASSPGLETQYF,TGTGCCAGCAGCCCGGGACTTGAGACGCAGTATTTT
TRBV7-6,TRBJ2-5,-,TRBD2,CASSLDPGLVETQYF,TGTGCCAGCAGCTTAGATCCGGGACTAGTTGAGACCCAGTACTTC
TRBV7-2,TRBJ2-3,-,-,CASSLDYNRDTQYF,TGTGCCAGCAGCTTGGACTACAATCGAGATACGCAGTATTTT
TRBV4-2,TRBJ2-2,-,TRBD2,CASSPAGVSAGELFF,TGTGCCAGCAGCCCAGCGGGGGTTTCTGCCGGGGAGCTGTTTTTT
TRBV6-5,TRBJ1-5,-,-,CASSIRVRSQPQHF,TGTGCCAGCAGTATCAGGGTGAGAAGCCAGCCCCAGCATTTT
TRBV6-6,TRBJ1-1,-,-,CASSYLIGRNTEAFF,TGTGCCAGCAGTTACCTTATTGGGAGGAACACTGAAGCTTTCTTT
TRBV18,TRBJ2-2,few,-,CASSPLVTGYTGELFF,TGTGCCAGCTCACCACTCGTGACGGGATATACCGGGGAGCTGTTTTTT
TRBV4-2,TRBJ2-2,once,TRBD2,CASSQETPGLAGAHTGELFF,TGTGCCAGCAGCCAAGAAACCCCAGGACTAGCGGGGGCCCACACCGGGGAGCTGTTTTTT
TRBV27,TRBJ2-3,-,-,CASSLTGPDTQYF,TGTGCCAGCAGTTTAACAGGTCCAGATACGCAGTATTTT
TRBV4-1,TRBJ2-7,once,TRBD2,CASSPGREVSPYEQYF,TGCGCCAGCAGCCCCGGTCGGGAGGTTTCGCCCTACGAGCAGTACTTC
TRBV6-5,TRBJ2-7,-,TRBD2,CASSYSGGPYEQYF,TGTGCCAGCAGTTACAGCGGGGGCCCCTACGAGCAGTACTTC
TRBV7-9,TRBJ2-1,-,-,CASSLMGTFYNEQFF,TGTGCCAGCAGCCTTATGGGGACATTCTACAATGAGCAGTTCTTC
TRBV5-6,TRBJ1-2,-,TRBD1,CASSPGTEANYGYTF,TGTGCCAGCAGCCCCGGGACAGAGGCTAACTATGGCTACACCTTC